This T cell receptor beta chain stems from a study of identical twins. Study-level results: Invariant cells of the MAIT and iNKT types might have partly distorted the zero-insertion analyses. Weaker excess twin sharing was seen among beta out-of-frame sequences.

This clonotype was counted at least ten times. Antigen unknown. Germline loops: CDR1 SGHAT, CDR2 FQNNGV. Trimming removed 0 bases at V and 5 bases at J, with 29 bases between. There are 21 residues in the CDR3. cDNA molecules carried unique molecular identifiers, and template switching added a universal primer site. TCRdb re-called the 5' RACE reads through MiXCR, storing one row per CDR3 protein. The sample lists approximately 590,000 distinct CDR3 sequences, just under 10% seen once, with under 3.5% in the top ten. Another study also made use of these data, one on yellow fever vaccine responses in identical twins.

The specimen sequenced was PBMCs. The V call is TRBV11-2, the J call TRBJ2-1; tentatively, D is TRBD2 (6 bases). This sequence was found in a young woman in good health. DNA of the CDR3: TGTGCCAGCAGCTTAGAAGTAGGGACGGGGTTCTTCGCTAGCGCAAACAATGAGCAGTTCTTC. This sequence encodes CASSLEVGTGFFASANNEQFF.